This T cell receptor beta chain was profiled in a study of CD8+ T cells in alopecia areata. The treatment is: oral pan-JAK inhibitor, 5-10 mg twice daily. Trimming took 4 bases from V and 6 from J, leaving 16 bases between them. Germline assignment: CDR1 MNHNS and CDR2 SASEGT. The CDR3 totals 14 residues. TCR sequencing used cDNA made by reverse transcription of extracted RNA. Repertoires were generated with immunoSEQ multiplex PCR, while TCRdb's copy carries only in-frame clones and drops some. The sample holds about 210,000 clones, under 75% seen once. The specimen was CD4+ T cells sorted from blood, collected at week 4, from a patient treated with tofacitinib. This sequence originates from a human donor with alopecia areata. The chain has TRBV6-1 and TRBJ2-7, with a tentative D call TRBD2 (5 bases). The CDR3 sequence: CASSALGLLSEQYF. The CDR3 DNA follows: TGTGCCAGCAGTGCGCTCGGACTGCTGTCCGAGCAGTACTTC.